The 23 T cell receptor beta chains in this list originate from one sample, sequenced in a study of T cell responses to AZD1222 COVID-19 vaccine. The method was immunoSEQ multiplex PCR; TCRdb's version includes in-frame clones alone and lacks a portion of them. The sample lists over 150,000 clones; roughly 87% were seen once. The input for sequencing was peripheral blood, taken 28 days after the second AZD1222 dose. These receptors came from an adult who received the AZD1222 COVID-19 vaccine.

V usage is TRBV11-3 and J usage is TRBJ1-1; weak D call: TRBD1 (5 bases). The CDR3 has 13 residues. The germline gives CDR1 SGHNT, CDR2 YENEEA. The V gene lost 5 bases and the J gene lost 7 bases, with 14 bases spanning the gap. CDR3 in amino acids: CASSLEGWGEAFF. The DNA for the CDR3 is TGTGCCAGCAGCCTGGAGGGGTGGGGTGAAGCTTTCTTT.

The CDR3 loop reads CSVEAVVIGQGIGYTF. CDR3 nucleotides: TGCAGCGTTGAAGCCGTAGTGATCGGCCAGGGGATTGGCTACACCTTC. The chain couples TRBV29-1 to TRBJ1-2; D possibly corresponds to TRBD1 (6 bases). The CDR3 is 16 amino acids. The germline V gene encodes CDR1 SQVTM and CDR2 ANQGSEA. The V gene lost 1 base and the J gene lost 7 bases, with 22 bases spanning the gap.

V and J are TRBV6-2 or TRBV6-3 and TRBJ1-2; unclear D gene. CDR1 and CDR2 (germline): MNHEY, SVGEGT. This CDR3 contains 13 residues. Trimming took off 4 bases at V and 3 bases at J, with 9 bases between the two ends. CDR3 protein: CASSSNKDYGYTF. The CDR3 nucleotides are TGTGCCAGCAGTTCGAACAAAGACTATGGCTACACCTTC.

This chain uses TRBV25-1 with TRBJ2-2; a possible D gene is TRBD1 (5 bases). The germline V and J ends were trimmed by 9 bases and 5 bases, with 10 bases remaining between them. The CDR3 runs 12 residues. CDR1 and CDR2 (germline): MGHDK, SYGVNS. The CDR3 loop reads CASSQGTGELFF. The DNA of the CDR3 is TGTGCCAGTTCCCAGGGTACCGGGGAGCTGTTTTTT.

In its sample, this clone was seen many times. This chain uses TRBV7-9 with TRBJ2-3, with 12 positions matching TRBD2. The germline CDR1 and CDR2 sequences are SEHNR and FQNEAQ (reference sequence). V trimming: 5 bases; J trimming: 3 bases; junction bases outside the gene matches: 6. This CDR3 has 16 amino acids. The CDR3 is CASSTDGLAGTDTQYF. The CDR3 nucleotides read TGTGCCAGCAGCACAGATGGACTAGCGGGGACAGATACGCAGTATTTT.

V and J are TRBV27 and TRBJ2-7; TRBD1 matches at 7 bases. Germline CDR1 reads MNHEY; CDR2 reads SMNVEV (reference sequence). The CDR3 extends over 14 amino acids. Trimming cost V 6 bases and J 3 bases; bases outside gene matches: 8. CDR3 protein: CASRPGTELYEQYF. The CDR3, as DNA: TGTGCCAGCAGGCCTGGGACAGAACTCTACGAGCAGTACTTC.

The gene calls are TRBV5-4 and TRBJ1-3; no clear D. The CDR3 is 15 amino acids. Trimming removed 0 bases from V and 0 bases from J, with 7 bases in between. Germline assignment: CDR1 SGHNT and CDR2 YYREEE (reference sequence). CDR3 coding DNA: TGTGCCAGCAGCTTGGGGTCCGGCTCTGGAAACACCATATATTTT. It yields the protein CASSLGSGSGNTIYF.

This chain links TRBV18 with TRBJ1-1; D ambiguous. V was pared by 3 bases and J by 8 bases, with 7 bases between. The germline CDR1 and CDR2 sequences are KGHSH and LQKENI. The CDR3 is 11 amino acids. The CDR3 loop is CASSPGGEAFF. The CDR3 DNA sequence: TGTGCCAGCTCACCCGGCGGGGAAGCTTTCTTT.

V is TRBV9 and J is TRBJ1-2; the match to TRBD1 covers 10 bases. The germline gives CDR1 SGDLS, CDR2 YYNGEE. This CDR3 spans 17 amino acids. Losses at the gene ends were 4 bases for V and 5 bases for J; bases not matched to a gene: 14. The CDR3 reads CASSQIPGQGKSYGYTF. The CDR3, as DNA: TGTGCCAGCAGCCAAATCCCGGGACAGGGGAAAAGTTATGGCTACACCTTC.

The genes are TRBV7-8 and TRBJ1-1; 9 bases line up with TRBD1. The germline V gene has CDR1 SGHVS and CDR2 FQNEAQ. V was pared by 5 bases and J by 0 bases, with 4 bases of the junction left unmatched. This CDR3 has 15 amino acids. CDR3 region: CASSPRDRVNTEAFF. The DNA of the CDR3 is TGTGCCAGCAGCCCGAGGGACAGGGTGAACACTGAAGCTTTCTTT. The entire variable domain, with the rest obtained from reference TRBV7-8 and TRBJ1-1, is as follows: GAGVSQSPRYKVAKRGQDVALRCDPISGHVSLFWYQQALGQGPEFLTYFQNEAQLDKSGLPSDRFFAERPEGSVSTLKIQRTQQEDSAVYLCASSPRDRVNTEAFFGQGTRLTVV.

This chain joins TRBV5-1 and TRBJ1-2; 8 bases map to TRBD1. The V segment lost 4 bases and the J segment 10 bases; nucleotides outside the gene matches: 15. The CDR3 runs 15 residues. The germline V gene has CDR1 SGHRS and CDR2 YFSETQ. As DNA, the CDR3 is TGCGCCAGCAGCCCGGTAATAGGACAGGGAATATTCTACACCTTC. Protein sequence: CASSPVIGQGIFYTF. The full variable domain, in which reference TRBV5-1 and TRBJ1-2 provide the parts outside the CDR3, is KAGVTQTPRYLIKTRGQQVTLSCSPISGHRSVSWYQQTPGQGLQFLFEYFSETQRNKGNFPGRFSGRQFSNSRSEMNVSTLELGDSALYLCASSPVIGQGIFYTFGSGTRLTVV.

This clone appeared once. CDR3 amino acids: CASRGSAGGTGELFF. The CDR3 region has the DNA TGTGCCAGCAGAGGGTCTGCGGGGGGGACCGGGGAGCTGTTTTTT. The J gene is TRBJ2-2, the V gene TRBV2; 9 bases are a match to TRBD2. There are 15 residues in the CDR3. Germline V CDR1 and CDR2: SNHLY, FYNNEI. The V and J ends lost 6 bases and 5 bases, in that order; junction bases with no gene match: 7.

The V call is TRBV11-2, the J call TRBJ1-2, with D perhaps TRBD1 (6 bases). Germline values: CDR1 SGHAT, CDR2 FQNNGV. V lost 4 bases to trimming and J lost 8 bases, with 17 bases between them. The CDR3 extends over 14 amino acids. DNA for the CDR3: TGTGCCAGCAGCTCTGGTGGGGGGGCGAGAGGCTACACCTTC. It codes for CASSSGGGARGYTF.

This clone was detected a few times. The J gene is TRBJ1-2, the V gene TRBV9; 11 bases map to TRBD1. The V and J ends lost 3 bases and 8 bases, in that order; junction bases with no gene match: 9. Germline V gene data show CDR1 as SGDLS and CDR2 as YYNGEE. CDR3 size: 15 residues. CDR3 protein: CASSAKDRGRRGYTF. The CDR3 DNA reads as TGTGCCAGCAGCGCCAAGGACAGGGGGCGGAGGGGCTACACCTTC.

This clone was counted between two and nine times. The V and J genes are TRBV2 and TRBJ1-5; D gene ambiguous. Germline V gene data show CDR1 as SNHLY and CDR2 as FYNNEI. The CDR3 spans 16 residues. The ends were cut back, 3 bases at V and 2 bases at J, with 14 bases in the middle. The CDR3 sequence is CASSDYGGSGNQPQHF. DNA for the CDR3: TGTGCCAGCAGTGACTATGGAGGGTCGGGCAATCAGCCCCAGCATTTT.

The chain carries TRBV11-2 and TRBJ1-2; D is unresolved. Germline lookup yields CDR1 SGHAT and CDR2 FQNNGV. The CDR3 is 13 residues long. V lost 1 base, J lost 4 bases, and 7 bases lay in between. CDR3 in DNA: TGTGCCAGCAGCTTAGGGCTGGCCTATGGCTACACCTTC. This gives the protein CASSLGLAYGYTF.

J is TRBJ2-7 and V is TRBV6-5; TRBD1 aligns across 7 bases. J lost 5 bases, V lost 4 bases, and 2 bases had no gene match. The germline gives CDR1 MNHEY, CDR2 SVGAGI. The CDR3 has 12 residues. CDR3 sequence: CASSSTGHEQYF. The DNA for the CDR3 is TGTGCCAGCAGTTCGACAGGGCACGAGCAGTACTTC.

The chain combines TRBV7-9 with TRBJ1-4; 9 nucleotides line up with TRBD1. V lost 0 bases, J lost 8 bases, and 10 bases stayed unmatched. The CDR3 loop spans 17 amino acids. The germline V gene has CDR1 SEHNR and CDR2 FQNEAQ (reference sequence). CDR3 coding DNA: TGTGCCAGCAGCTTAGCGCTCATGGGACAGGGCGTGGAAAAACTGTTTTTT. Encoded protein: CASSLALMGQGVEKLFF.

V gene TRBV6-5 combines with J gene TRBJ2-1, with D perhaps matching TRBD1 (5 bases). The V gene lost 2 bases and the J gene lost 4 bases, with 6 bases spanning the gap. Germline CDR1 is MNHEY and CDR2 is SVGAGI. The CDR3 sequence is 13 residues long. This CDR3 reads CASSYRQYNEQFF. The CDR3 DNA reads TGTGCCAGCAGTTACAGACAGTACAATGAGCAGTTCTTC.

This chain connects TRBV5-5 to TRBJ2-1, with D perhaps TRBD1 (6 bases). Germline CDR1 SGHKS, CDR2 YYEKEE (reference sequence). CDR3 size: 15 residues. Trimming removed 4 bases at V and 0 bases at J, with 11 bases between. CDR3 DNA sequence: TGTGCCAGCAGCGACCTGACAGGCTCCTACAATGAGCAGTTCTTC. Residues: CASSDLTGSYNEQFF.

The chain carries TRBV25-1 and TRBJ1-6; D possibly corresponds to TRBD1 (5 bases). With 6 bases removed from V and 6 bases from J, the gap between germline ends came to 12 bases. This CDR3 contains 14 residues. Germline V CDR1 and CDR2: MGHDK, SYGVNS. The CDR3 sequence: CASRVAGGNSPLHF. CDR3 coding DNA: TGTGCCAGCAGAGTGGCCGGGGGTAATTCACCCCTCCACTTT.

CDR3 sequence (DNA): TGCGCCAGCACCGGGACAGATGGCACAGATACGCAGTATTTT. Translated: CASTGTDGTDTQYF. The chain is built from TRBV10-1 and TRBJ2-3; 7 bases are shared with TRBD1. This CDR3 comprises 14 residues. Germline loops: CDR1 WNHNN, CDR2 SYGVQD (reference sequence). J lost 1 base, V lost 7 bases, and 5 bases had no gene match.

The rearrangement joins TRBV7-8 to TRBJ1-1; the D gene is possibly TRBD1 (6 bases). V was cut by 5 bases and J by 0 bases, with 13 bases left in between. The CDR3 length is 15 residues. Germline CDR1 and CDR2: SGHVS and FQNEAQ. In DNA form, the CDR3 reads TGTGCCAGCAGCCGAGGGGGGTACATGAACACTGAAGCTTTCTTT. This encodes CASSRGGYMNTEAFF. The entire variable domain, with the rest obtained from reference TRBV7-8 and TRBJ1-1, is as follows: GAGVSQSPRYKVAKRGQDVALRCDPISGHVSLFWYQQALGQGPEFLTYFQNEAQLDKSGLPSDRFFAERPEGSVSTLKIQRTQQEDSAVYLCASSRGGYMNTEAFFGQGTRLTVV.